The 2 T cell receptor beta chains given below trace back to one sample, sequenced in a study of T-cell reconstitution after alpha-beta-depleted transplantation in children. Library preparation (for TCRbeta) was performed with unique molecular identifiers. In TCRdb, the PCR reads were re-called with MiXCR into one record per CDR3 protein. The sample includes approximately 230,000 distinct CDR3 sequences, roughly 25% of them seen just once. The material was PBMCs, mostly from graft donor cells, obtained 360 days after TCRalphabeta/CD19-depleted stem cell transplant. The receptors come from a female patient aged 2 to 10 who had a stem cell transplant for congenital amegakaryocytic thrombocytopenia, so the T cells may come from the graft donor.

This clonotype was counted a few times. The chain uses TRBV2 and TRBJ1-1, with D possibly TRBD1 on 5 matching bases. The germline gives CDR1 SNHLY, CDR2 FYNNEI. The CDR3 contains 12 residues. Trimming pared 4 bases from V and 6 bases from J, leaving 9 bases between. This chain's CDR3 is CASSGGVAEAFF. DNA for the CDR3: TGTGCCAGCAGTGGGGGGGTGGCTGAAGCTTTCTTT.

The chain couples TRBV4-1 to TRBJ1-1; 9 bases align to TRBD1. This CDR3 has 15 residues. The V gene's germline CDR1 is MGHRA and CDR2 YSYEKL. The V and J ends lost 1 base and 0 bases, in that order; junction bases with no gene match: 0. CDR3 amino acids: CASSQGTGVNTEAFF. The CDR3 region has the DNA TGCGCCAGCAGCCAAGGGACAGGGGTGAACACTGAAGCTTTCTTT.